The 16 T cell receptor beta chains presented below share a single source sample, sequenced in a study of radiotherapy plus CTLA-4 blockade in lung cancer. Sequencing used immunoSEQ multiplex PCR; TCRdb keeps in-frame clones, though not all of them. The sample shows some 60,000 clones, 70% to 80% of them seen only once. The sample consisted of peripheral blood, taken from a patient treated with radiotherapy plus ipilimumab. These receptors were collected from a human donor with non-small cell lung cancer who had a complete response to radiotherapy plus ipilimumab.

The chain joins TRBV5-1 to TRBJ1-1, with 9 bases identical to TRBD1. This CDR3 contains 14 residues. CDR1 is SGHRS, CDR2 YFSETQ, per germline. With 4 bases clipped from V and 8 bases from J, the junction kept 9 bases outside the gene matches. The CDR3 DNA follows: TGCGCCAGCAGCCCGTTGGACAGGGGCGCAGAAGCTTTCTTT. Amino acid sequence: CASSPLDRGAEAFF. Looking up the rest from reference TRBV5-1 and TRBJ1-1 gives the full variable domain: KAGVTQTPRYLIKTRGQQVTLSCSPISGHRSVSWYQQTPGQGLQFLFEYFSETQRNKGNFPGRFSGRQFSNSRSEMNVSTLELGDSALYLCASSPLDRGAEAFFGQGTRLTVV.

The rearrangement links TRBV5-8 to TRBJ2-3; 8 bases fit TRBD2. The germline V gene has CDR1 SGHTS and CDR2 YDEGEE. The CDR3 spans 15 residues. V was pared by 2 bases and J by 2 bases, with 4 bases of the junction left unmatched. The CDR3 loop is CASSLGLAYTDTQYF. CDR3 coding DNA: TGTGCCAGCAGCTTAGGACTAGCCTACACAGATACGCAGTATTTT.

The CDR3: CASSRLLGSTDTQYF. Written as DNA, the CDR3 is TGTGCCAGCAGCCGGTTACTAGGGAGCACAGATACGCAGTATTTT. The chain links TRBV6-5 to TRBJ2-3, with D perhaps matching TRBD2 (5 bases). CDR1 is MNHEY, CDR2 SVGAGI, per germline. Trimming removed 6 bases at V and 0 bases at J, with 13 bases between. The CDR3 length is 15 residues.

This chain links TRBV6-5 with TRBJ2-3; 12 bases are shared with TRBD2. The V segment lost 2 bases and the J segment 0 bases; nucleotides outside the gene matches: 0. The CDR3 runs 16 residues. Germline CDR1 MNHEY, CDR2 SVGAGI. CDR3 in DNA: TGTGCCAGCAGTTACCTAGCGGGGGGGAGCACAGATACGCAGTATTTT. Amino acid sequence: CASSYLAGGSTDTQYF.

The rearrangement uses TRBV9 and TRBJ1-3, with D possibly being TRBD1 (5 bases). Germline assignment: CDR1 SGDLS and CDR2 YYNGEE. Trimming left V 4 bases short and J 3 bases short, with 20 bases between. CDR3 length equals 17 residues. As DNA, the CDR3 is TGTGCCAGCAGCAACCAAGCCAAGGGGTGGGGTGGAAACACCATATATTTT. Protein product: CASSNQAKGWGGNTIYF.

This clone was found a few times. This rearrangement joins TRBV14 to TRBJ2-6, with D uncertain. Trimming pared 0 bases from V and 0 bases from J, leaving 12 bases between. The V gene's germline CDR1 is SGHDN and CDR2 FVKESK. The CDR3 totals 18 residues. The CDR3 here is CASSQERSTVSGANVLTF. As DNA, the CDR3 is TGTGCCAGCAGCCAAGAACGGAGCACCGTCTCTGGGGCCAACGTCCTGACTTTC.

The chain links TRBV5-1 to TRBJ2-1; 10 nucleotides agree with TRBD1. Germline CDR1 is SGHRS and CDR2 is YFSETQ. The CDR3 length is 15 residues. The V gene end was trimmed by 2 bases and the J gene end by 4 bases; junction bases not matched to a gene: 3. This CDR3 reads CASSFGQGVYNEQFF. In DNA form, the CDR3 reads TGCGCCAGCAGCTTCGGACAGGGGGTATACAATGAGCAGTTCTTC.

The chain carries TRBV18 and TRBJ2-7; weak D call: TRBD1 (5 bases). This CDR3 has 13 amino acids. The V end was cut by 3 bases, the J end by 3 bases, with 9 bases between. Germline CDR1 reads KGHSH; CDR2 reads LQKENI. CDR3 sequence reads: CASSPQGIYEQYV. The CDR3 nucleotides are TGTGCCAGCTCACCGCAGGGAATCTACGAGCAGTACGTC.

The gene calls are TRBV7-2 and TRBJ1-5; TRBD1 might be the D (6 bases). Between the trimmed V and J ends, which lost 5 bases and 11 bases, there was a span of 16 bases. The germline gives CDR1 SGHTA, CDR2 FQGNSA. The CDR3 totals 13 residues. CDR3: CASSRNDRQAQHF. The CDR3 coding sequence is TGTGCCAGCAGCCGAAACGACAGGCAGGCCCAGCATTTT. The complete variable domain, with remaining parts taken from reference TRBV7-2 and TRBJ1-5, reads GAGVSQSPSNKVTEKGKDVELRCDPISGHTALYWYRQSLGQGLEFLIYFQGNSAPDKSGLPSDRFSAERTGGSVSTLTIQRTQQEDSAVYLCASSRNDRQAQHFGDGTRLSIL.

The J gene is TRBJ2-2, the V gene TRBV2; 9 nucleotides match TRBD2. This CDR3 contains 16 residues. Germline trimming cut 4 bases from V and 7 bases from J; bases unmatched to any gene: 10. Germline V gene data show CDR1 as SNHLY and CDR2 as FYNNEI. The CDR3 here is CASSGVAGGQVGELFF. DNA of the CDR3: TGTGCCAGCAGTGGGGTTGCGGGAGGGCAAGTCGGGGAGCTGTTTTTT.

In this sample, this clone turned up a few times. The rearrangement links TRBV18 to TRBJ1-4; 7 bases fit TRBD1. This CDR3 is built from 14 residues. V trimming: 4 bases; J trimming: 5 bases; junction bases outside the gene matches: 4. Looked up from germline, CDR1 is KGHSH and CDR2 is LQKENI. Here the CDR3 reads CASSRDSGNEKLFF. Written as DNA, the CDR3 is TGTGCCAGCTCACGGGACAGCGGAAATGAAAAACTGTTTTTT.

The genes are TRBV10-3 and TRBJ2-7; a weak D match, TRBD2 (5 bases). This CDR3 is 11 amino acids long. Trimming took 11 bases from V and 6 from J, leaving 14 bases between them. Germline-derived CDR1 and CDR2 are ENHRY and SYGVKD. The CDR3 nucleotides read TGTGCCGCCGGAGGTGGGCGCGAGCAGTACGTC. This translates into CAAGGGREQYV.

The chain employs TRBV19 and TRBJ2-7, with 10 bases aligning to TRBD2. Trimming removed 5 bases from V and 0 bases from J; junction bases left unmatched: 7. This CDR3 comprises 16 residues. CDR1 and CDR2 from the germline V gene are LNHDA and SQIVND (reference sequence). CDR3 residues: CASSSATSGFSYEQYF. Written as DNA, the CDR3 is TGTGCCAGTAGTTCCGCGACTAGCGGGTTCTCCTACGAGCAGTACTTC.

The V and J genes are TRBV11-2 and TRBJ2-2; D gene ambiguous. Germline V gene sequence: CDR1 SGHAT, CDR2 FQNNGV. The CDR3 is 16 residues long. V lost 4 bases and J 0 bases, leaving 12 bases between the germline ends. For the CDR3, the DNA is TGTGCCAGCAGCTCTGGCGCTAGACCGAACACCGGGGAGCTGTTTTTT. This codes for CASSSGARPNTGELFF.

V and J are TRBV4-1 and TRBJ2-5, with TRBD2 identical over 10 bases. This CDR3 comprises 18 residues. Germline V CDR1 and CDR2: MGHRA, YSYEKL. V lost 0 bases, J lost 5 bases, and 12 bases stayed unmatched. This chain's CDR3 is CASSQDWGIAGGDETQYF. As DNA, the CDR3 is TGCGCCAGCAGCCAAGATTGGGGCATAGCGGGGGGAGACGAGACCCAGTACTTC.

This clone came up once. This chain joins TRBV2 and TRBJ2-5; weak D call: TRBD1 (6 bases). Germline-derived CDR1 and CDR2 are SNHLY and FYNNEI. This CDR3 is 15 amino acids long. V was shortened by 1 base and J by 2 bases, with 11 bases between the two germline ends. The chain's CDR3 is CASSEEGQGQETQYF. Here the CDR3 DNA reads TGTGCCAGCAGTGAAGAGGGGCAGGGGCAAGAGACCCAGTACTTC.